These 19 T cell receptor beta chains were sequenced from one sample in a study of tumor and adjacent non-tumor tissue in lung cancer. A modified ARM-PCR protocol with three rounds of nested PCR amplified TCRbeta. TCRdb fed the multiplex PCR reads into MiXCR, producing one record per CDR3 protein. Of approximately 100,000 distinct CDR3 sequences listed, less than 75% are singletons. RNA was extracted from bulk tissue without any cell sorting. The normal lung tissue was taken more than 3 cm from the tumor edge. The sequenced sample consisted of distant non-tumor lung tissue. The receptors shown here come from a man aged 30 to 45 with non-small cell lung cancer.

In the case of this clonotype: This CDR3 is missing its conserved last phenylalanine or tryptophan, likely due to a read error. This chain uses TRBV11-1 with TRBJ2-7, with 7 positions matching TRBD1. V trimming: 6 bases; J trimming: 8 bases; junction bases outside the gene matches: 10. Germline CDR1 is SGHAT and CDR2 is FQDESV (reference sequence). The CDR3 covers 13 residues. The CDR3 loop reads CASRADRSVKQYL. The CDR3 DNA reads TGTGCCAGCAGAGCGGACAGGTCAGTCAAGCAGTACTTA.

About this clonotype: Its ends do not fully match the called genes, so a read error is possible. The V gene is TRBV29-1, the J gene TRBJ2-1; possibly TRBD1 for D (5 bases). The CDR3 extends over 13 amino acids. CDR1 SQVTM and CDR2 ANQGSEA come from the germline V gene. CDR3 residues: CSVEETVYNEQFF. The CDR3 DNA sequence: TGCAGCGTTGAAGAGACAGTATACAATGAGCAATTCTTC.

This clonotype was recorded only once. No conserved phenylalanine or tryptophan is present at the end of the CDR3, so a read error is the likely explanation. The V call is TRBV6-2 or TRBV6-3, the J call TRBJ2-7; no clear D. The germline CDR1 and CDR2 sequences are MNHEY and SVGEGT. CDR3 length: 11 residues. CDR3 DNA sequence: TGTGTCAGTAGTTACCAGTACGAGCAGTACCTC. This sequence encodes CVSSYQYEQYL.

As concerns this clonotype: At one end, the junction sequence differs from germline, possibly due to a read error. The CDR3 DNA reads as TGTGCCACCAGCTTAGGAGATAATCAGCCCCAACATTTT. Encoded protein: CATSLGDNQPQHF. This chain connects TRBV11-2 to TRBJ1-5; no clear D gene. This CDR3 region has 13 residues. Germline V gene sequence: CDR1 SGHAT, CDR2 FQNNGV.

With respect to this clonotype: Germline is not matched at one junction end, which may reflect a read error. V usage is TRBV5-6 and J usage is TRBJ2-5; 7 bases line up with TRBD2. Germline CDR1 reads SGHDT; CDR2 reads YYEEEE. The length of the CDR3 is 12 residues. The chain's CDR3 is CASGRVEETHYF. The DNA of the CDR3 is TGTGCCAGCGGGAGGGTTGAAGAGACCCACTACTTC.

This clonotype was counted a single time. One base away lies a much larger clone, so this may be a sequencing read error. CDR3 coding DNA: TGCAGCACAAAGGGGGGGACGGCCCAGTACTTC. This sequence encodes CSTKGGTAQYF. The genes are TRBV29-1 and TRBJ2-5, with a weak D call TRBD2 (7 bases). The CDR3 consists of 11 residues. Trimming took off 8 bases at V and 9 bases at J, with 16 bases between the two ends. Per germline, CDR1 SQVTM and CDR2 ANQGSEA.

This clonotype appeared a few times. The genes are TRBV5-1 and TRBJ2-3; 8 positions match TRBD1. Germline loops: CDR1 SGHRS, CDR2 YFSETQ. This CDR3 contains 15 residues. Unmatched junction bases numbered 4, after V lost 4 bases and J lost 0 bases. The DNA of the CDR3 is TGCGCCAGCAGCCCGGACAGGGCGAGCACAGATACGCAGTATTTT. As protein: CASSPDRASTDTQYF.

With regard to this clonotype: Compared with germline, one end of the junction differs, possibly owing to a read error. This chain uses TRBV29-1 with TRBJ2-7; D gene uncertain. Germline loops: CDR1 SQVTM, CDR2 ANQGSEA. The CDR3 spans 12 residues. The CDR3 spells CNFRLSSYEQYF. In DNA, the CDR3 is TGCAACTTCAGACTGAGCTCCTACGAGCAATACTTC.

This clonotype was recorded only once. A much more abundant neighbour one base away suggests this may be a read error. This sequence joins TRBV12-3 or TRBV12-4 and TRBJ2-7, with D perhaps given as TRBD1 or TRBD2 (6 bases each). The ends were cut back, 7 bases at V and 2 bases at J, with 21 bases in the middle. The CDR3 spans 16 residues. DNA for the CDR3: TGTGCCAGCACCAAGGGGGAACAAGGCGGGGCCTACGAGCAGTACTTC. This codes for CASTKGEQGGAYEQYF.

With regard to this clonotype: Just one base apart from a much larger clone, this may be a read error. The rearrangement joins TRBV6-2 or TRBV6-3 to TRBJ1-1, with 7 bases matching TRBD1. In germline, CDR1 is MNHEY, CDR2 SVGEGT. The CDR3 consists of 14 residues. CDR3 DNA sequence: TGTGCCAGCAGTGAAACCAGGGGGTACACTGAAGCTCTCTTT. This translates into CASSETRGYTEALF.

This clonotype was seen only once. At one end, the junction sequence differs from germline, possibly due to a read error. This chain uses TRBV7-9 with TRBJ2-1, with D hard to call. The germline V gene encodes CDR1 SEHNR and CDR2 FQNEAQ (reference sequence). This CDR3 has 15 amino acids. The CDR3 sequence: CASNILVGSYNEKFF. The CDR3 coding sequence is TGTGCCAGCAACATCCTGGTCGGCTCCTACAATGAGAAGTTCTTC.

With respect to this clonotype: Lacking the conserved final phenylalanine or tryptophan, this CDR3 likely reflects a read error. This chain links TRBV13 with TRBJ2-7; D gene unclear. CDR1 is PRHDT and CDR2 is FYEKMQ in the germline V gene (reference sequence). The CDR3 contains 13 residues. V was pared by 7 bases and J by 6 bases, with 16 bases between. CDR3 sequence reads: CASNPHPRAEQYL. The CDR3 DNA reads as TGTGCCAGCAACCCCCACCCACGTGCCGAGCAGTACCTC.

Regarding this clonotype: Sequence at one end of the junction differs from germline and may be a read error. This chain uses TRBV11-2 with TRBJ2-3; D is undetermined. The V gene's germline CDR1 is SGHAT and CDR2 FQNNGV. There are 13 residues in the CDR3. CDR3 coding DNA: TGTGCCAGCAGCTATTTAAACACAGACACGCTGTATTTT. It encodes CASSYLNTDTLYF.

As concerns this clonotype: At one boundary the junction diverges from the germline segment, which might be a read error. The V call is TRBV20-1, the J call TRBJ2-2; possibly TRBD1 for D (6 bases). Germline CDR1 DFQATT, CDR2 SNEGSKA (reference sequence). This CDR3 contains 15 residues. The CDR3 here is CSARDGNRVAGEPFF. CDR3 DNA sequence: TGCAGTGCTAGAGATGGGAACCGGGTAGCAGGGGAGCCGTTTTTT.

Points on this clonotype: One end of the junction is discordant with germline, which a read error may explain. The chain combines TRBV6-5 with TRBJ2-4; maybe TRBD2 (6 bases). Germline V CDR1 and CDR2: MNHEY, SVGAGI. The CDR3 is 15 residues long. As DNA, the CDR3 is TGTGCCAGCAGCGACGCGGGATTAGTGTCTGACATTCACTACTTC. It encodes CASSDAGLVSDIHYF.

In its sample, this clonotype was seen many times. The chain joins TRBV5-1 to TRBJ1-4; tentatively, D is TRBD1 (5 bases). CDR3 length: 16 residues. Trimming took 0 bases from V and 2 from J, leaving 11 bases between them. Germline values: CDR1 SGHRS, CDR2 YFSETQ. The CDR3 DNA reads TGCGCCAGCAGCTTGGACTTCGGGGGTACTAATGAAAAACTGTTTTTT. It specifies CASSLDFGGTNEKLFF.

The chain is built from TRBV6-4 and TRBJ2-5; TRBD1 might be the D (6 bases). The CDR3 is 15 amino acids. CDR1 is MRHNA and CDR2 is SNTAGT in the germline V gene. Deletions cut 7 bases from V and 5 bases from J, with 20 bases between. CDR3 in DNA: TGTGCCAGCACAACGGGGACAAGTCCAGGGGAGACCCAGTACTTC. Translated: CASTTGTSPGETQYF.

Remarks on this clonotype: This may stem from a read error, because a much larger clone lies one nucleotide away. The CDR3 sequence: CASSQGGPHEQYF. CDR3 DNA sequence: TGCGCCAGCAGCCAAGGCGGACCCCACGAGCAGTACTTC. The chain joins TRBV4-1 to TRBJ2-7; unclear D gene. The germline V and J ends were trimmed by 1 base and 5 bases, with 9 bases remaining between them. Per germline, CDR1 MGHRA and CDR2 YSYEKL. The CDR3 is 13 amino acids.

The chain is built from TRBV5-1 and TRBJ2-1, with D tentatively TRBD2 (6 bases). This CDR3 has 14 amino acids. CDR1 is SGHRS and CDR2 is YFSETQ in the germline V gene. The V end was cut by 6 bases, the J end by 6 bases, with 16 bases between. In DNA, the CDR3 is TGCGCCAGCAACCGGGGAGGCTCATTCAATGAGCAGTTCTTC. This encodes CASNRGGSFNEQFF.